Listed here is a single TCR beta chain. What it binds is not known. J lost 4 bases, V lost 3 bases, and 5 bases had no gene match. The CDR3 length is 14 residues. Germline assignment: CDR1 SEHNR and CDR2 FQNEAQ (reference sequence). The data were produced by immunoSEQ multiplex PCR, yet TCRdb's version contains in-frame clones alone and is incomplete. This sample has over 110,000 clones, with around nine tenths found just once. These data originate in a study of cytomegalovirus exposure and HLA in healthy donors. Study-level findings and limits: Listed as cytomegalovirus-associated were 150 or so TCR beta chains. Most TCR sequences were seen very rarely across donors, but some public TCRs occurred in many.

The rearrangement links TRBV7-9 to TRBJ1-1, with TRBD1 matching 7 bases. This clonotype was sampled from a young man in good health and CMV-seropositive. Sample: PBMCs. The CDR3 sequence: CASSFGPGGTEAFF. The CDR3 DNA reads as TGTGCCAGCAGCTTCGGTCCAGGGGGCACTGAAGCTTTCTTT.